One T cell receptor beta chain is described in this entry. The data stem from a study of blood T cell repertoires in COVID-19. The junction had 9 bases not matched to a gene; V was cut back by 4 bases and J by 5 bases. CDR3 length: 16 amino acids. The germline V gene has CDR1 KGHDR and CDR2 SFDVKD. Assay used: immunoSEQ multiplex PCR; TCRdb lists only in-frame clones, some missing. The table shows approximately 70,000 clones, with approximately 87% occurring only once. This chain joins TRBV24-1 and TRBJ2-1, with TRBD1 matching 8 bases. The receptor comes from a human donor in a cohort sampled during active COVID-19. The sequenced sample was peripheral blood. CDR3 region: CATSERGTGGDNEQFF. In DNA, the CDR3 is TGTGCCACCAGTGAACGGGGGACAGGTGGTGACAATGAGCAGTTCTTC.